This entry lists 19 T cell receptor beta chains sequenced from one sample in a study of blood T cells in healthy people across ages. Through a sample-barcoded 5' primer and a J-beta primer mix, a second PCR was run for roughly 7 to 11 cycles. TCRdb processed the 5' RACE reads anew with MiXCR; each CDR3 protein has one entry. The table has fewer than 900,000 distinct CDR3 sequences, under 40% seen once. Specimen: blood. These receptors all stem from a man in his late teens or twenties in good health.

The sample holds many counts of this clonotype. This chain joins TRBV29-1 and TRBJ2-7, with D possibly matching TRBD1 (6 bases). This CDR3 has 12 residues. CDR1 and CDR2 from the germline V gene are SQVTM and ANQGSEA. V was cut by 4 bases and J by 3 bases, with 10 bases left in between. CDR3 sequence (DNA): TGCAGCGTTGCGACAGGCTACTACGAGCAGTACTTC. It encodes CSVATGYYEQYF.

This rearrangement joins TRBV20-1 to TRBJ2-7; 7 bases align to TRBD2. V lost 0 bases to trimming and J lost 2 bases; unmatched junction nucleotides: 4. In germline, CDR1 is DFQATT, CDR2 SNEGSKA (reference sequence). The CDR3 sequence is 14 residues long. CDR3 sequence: CSARDRGRAYEQYF. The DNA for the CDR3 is TGCAGTGCTAGAGATCGGGGGAGGGCCTACGAGCAGTACTTC.

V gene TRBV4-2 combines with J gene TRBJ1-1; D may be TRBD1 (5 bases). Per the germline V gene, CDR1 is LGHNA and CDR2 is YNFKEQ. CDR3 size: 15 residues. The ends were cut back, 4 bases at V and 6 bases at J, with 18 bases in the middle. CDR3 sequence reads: CASSRGGVRGAEAFF. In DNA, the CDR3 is TGTGCCAGCAGCCGGGGAGGTGTCCGGGGGGCTGAAGCTTTCTTT.

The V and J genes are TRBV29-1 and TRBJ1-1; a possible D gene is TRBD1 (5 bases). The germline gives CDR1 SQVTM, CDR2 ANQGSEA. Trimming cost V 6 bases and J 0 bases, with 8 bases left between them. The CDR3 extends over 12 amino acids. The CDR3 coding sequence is TGCAGCGTGGGCAGGGTGAACACTGAAGCTTTCTTT. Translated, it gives CSVGRVNTEAFF.

The CDR3 protein is CAIRGTGRTGELFF. The CDR3 nucleotides read TGTGCCATCAGGGGGACAGGGCGGACCGGGGAGCTGTTTTTT. The chain is built from TRBV10-3 and TRBJ2-2; 9 nucleotides align to TRBD1. Trimming removed 6 bases from V and 5 bases from J; junction bases left unmatched: 4. Germline values: CDR1 ENHRY, CDR2 SYGVKD. The CDR3 contains 14 residues.

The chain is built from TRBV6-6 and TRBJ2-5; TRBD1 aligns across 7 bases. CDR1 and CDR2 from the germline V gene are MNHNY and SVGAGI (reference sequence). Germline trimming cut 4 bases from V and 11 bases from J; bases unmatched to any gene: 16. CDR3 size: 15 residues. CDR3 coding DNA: TGTGCCAGCAGTTTCAACAGGGGTTTTGGCGATGAGCAGTACTTC. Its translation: CASSFNRGFGDEQYF.

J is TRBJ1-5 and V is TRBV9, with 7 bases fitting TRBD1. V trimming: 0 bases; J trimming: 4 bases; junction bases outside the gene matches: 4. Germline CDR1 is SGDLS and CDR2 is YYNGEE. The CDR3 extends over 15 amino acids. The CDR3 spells CASSVGWGQNQPQHF. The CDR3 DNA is TGTGCCAGCAGCGTAGGATGGGGACAGAATCAGCCCCAGCATTTT.

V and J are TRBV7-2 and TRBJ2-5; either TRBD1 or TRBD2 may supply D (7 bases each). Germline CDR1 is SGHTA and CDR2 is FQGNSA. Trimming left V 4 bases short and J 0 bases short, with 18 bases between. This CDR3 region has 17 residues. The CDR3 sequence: CASSSKGAGEYQETQYF. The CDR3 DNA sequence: TGTGCCAGCAGCTCTAAGGGGGCGGGGGAGTACCAAGAGACCCAGTACTTC.

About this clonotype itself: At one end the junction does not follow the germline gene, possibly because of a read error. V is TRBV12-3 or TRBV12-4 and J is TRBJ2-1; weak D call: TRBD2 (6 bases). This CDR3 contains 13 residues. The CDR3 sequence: CASAQGGPNKQFF. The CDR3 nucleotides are TGTGCCAGCGCCCAAGGAGGGCCCAATAAGCAGTTCTTC.

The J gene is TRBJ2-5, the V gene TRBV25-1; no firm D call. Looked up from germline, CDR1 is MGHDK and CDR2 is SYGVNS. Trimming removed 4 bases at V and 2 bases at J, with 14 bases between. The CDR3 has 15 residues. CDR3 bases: TGTGCCAGCAGTGGAATAGAGGCGGAGCAAGAGACCCAGTACTTC. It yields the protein CASSGIEAEQETQYF.

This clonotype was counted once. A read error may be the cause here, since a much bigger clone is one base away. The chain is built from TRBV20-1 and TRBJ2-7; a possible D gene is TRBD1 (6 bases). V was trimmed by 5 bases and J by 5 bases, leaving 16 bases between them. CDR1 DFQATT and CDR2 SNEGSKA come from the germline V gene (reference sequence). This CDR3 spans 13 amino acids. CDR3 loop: CSAPRDTAHEQYF. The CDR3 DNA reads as TGCAGTGCTCCCCGGGACACTGCCCACGAGCAGTACTTC.

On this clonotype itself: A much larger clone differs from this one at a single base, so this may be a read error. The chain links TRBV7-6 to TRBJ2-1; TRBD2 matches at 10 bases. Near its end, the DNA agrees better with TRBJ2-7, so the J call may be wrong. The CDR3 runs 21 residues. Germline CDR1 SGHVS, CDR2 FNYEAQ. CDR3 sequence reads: CASSLSRRGSGGPSSYNEQYF. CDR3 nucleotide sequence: TGTGCCAGCAGCTTATCACGGAGGGGTAGCGGGGGGCCTAGCTCCTACAATGAGCAGTACTTC.

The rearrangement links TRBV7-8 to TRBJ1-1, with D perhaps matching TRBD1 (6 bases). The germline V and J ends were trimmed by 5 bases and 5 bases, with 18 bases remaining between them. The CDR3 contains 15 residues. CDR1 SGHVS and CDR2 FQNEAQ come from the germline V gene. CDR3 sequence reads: CASSDTWTVATEAFF. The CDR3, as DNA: TGTGCCAGCAGCGACACCTGGACAGTAGCGACTGAAGCTTTCTTT.

CDR3 amino acids: CASSLGPGYTEETQYF. CDR3 in DNA: TGTGCCAGCAGTTTAGGGCCGGGGTACACGGAAGAGACCCAGTACTTC. The rearrangement uses TRBV12-3 or TRBV12-4 and TRBJ2-5; maybe TRBD2 (5 bases). Trimming pared 1 base from V and 3 bases from J, leaving 15 bases between. The CDR3 runs to 16 residues.

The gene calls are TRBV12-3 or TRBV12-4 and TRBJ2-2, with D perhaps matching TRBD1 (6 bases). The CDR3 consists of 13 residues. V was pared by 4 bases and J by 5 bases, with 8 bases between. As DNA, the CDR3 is TGTGCCAGCAGTTATCAGGGGACCGGGGAGCTGTTTTTT. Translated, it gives CASSYQGTGELFF.

The CDR3 loop reads CASRIGSGGQFF. The CDR3 DNA reads as TGTGCCAGCAGGATCGGGTCGGGCGGGCAGTTCTTC. The chain uses TRBV7-9 and TRBJ2-1; no definite D call. The CDR3 loop spans 12 amino acids. CDR1 and CDR2 from the germline V gene are SEHNR and FQNEAQ (reference sequence). Trimming left V 6 bases short and J 12 bases short, with 15 bases between.

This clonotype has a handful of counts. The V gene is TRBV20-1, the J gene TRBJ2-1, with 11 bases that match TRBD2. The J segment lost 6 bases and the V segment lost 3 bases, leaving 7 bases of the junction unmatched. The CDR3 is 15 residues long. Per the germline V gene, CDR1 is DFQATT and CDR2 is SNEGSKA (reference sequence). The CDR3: CSASSGLAGGNEQFF. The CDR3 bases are TGCAGTGCTAGTTCTGGGCTAGCGGGGGGCAATGAGCAGTTCTTC.

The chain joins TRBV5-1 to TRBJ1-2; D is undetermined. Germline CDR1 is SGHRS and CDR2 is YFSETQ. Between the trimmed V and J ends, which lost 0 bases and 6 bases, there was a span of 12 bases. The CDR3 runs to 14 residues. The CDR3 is CASSLVGNADGYTF. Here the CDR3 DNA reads TGCGCCAGCAGCTTGGTGGGAAATGCAGATGGCTACACCTTC.

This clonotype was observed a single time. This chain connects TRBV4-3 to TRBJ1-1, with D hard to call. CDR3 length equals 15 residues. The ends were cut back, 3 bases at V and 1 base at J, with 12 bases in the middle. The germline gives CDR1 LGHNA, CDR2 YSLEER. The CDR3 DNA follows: TGCGCCAGCAGCCAGTCTATCAGCTCGAACACTGAAGCTTTCTTT. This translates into CASSQSISSNTEAFF.